This T cell receptor (beta chain) comes out of a study of blood T cell repertoires in COVID-19. Study background: The study drew acute and convalescent COVID-19 samples from the United States, Italy and Spain. Nucleic acid was either cDNA or gDNA, and it came from T cells, B-cell-depleted T cells, or PBMCs.

Methods used by the authors: Researchers report that nucleated cell counts were estimated from reference gene primer amplification. The data were produced by immunoSEQ multiplex PCR, yet TCRdb's version contains in-frame clones alone and is incomplete. The V and J calls and clone size were taken over from that table, and D and trimming were inferred from the DNA. Here the sample spans fewer than 300,000 clones, over 75% being singletons. A Seattle source enrolled patients during active infection and followed them longitudinally. The source of this sequence is a human donor with COVID-19, enrolled during active disease. The donor label of this sample is uncertain. Sample: peripheral blood.

CDR3 nucleotides: TGTGCCAGTAGTAAGGGACAGGGGGCCTACAATGAGCAGTTCTTC. This sequence encodes CASSKGQGAYNEQFF. The chain recombines TRBV19 with TRBJ2-1; TRBD1 aligns across 11 bases. CDR3 length: 15 amino acids. Germline V gene sequence: CDR1 LNHDA, CDR2 SQIVND (reference sequence). The trim removed 4 bases at V and 2 bases at J, leaving 1 base unmatched.